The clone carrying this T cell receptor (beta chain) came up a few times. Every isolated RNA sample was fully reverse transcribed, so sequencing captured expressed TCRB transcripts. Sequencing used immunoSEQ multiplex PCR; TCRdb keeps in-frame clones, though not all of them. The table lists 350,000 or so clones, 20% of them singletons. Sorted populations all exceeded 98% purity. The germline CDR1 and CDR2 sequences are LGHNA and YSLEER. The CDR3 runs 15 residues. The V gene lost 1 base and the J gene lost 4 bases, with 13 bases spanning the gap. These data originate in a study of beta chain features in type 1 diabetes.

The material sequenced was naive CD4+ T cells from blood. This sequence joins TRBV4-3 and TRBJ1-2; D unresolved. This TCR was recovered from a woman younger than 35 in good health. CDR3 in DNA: TGCGCCAGCAGCCAAGCGGTGCGAACGGGCTATGGCTACACCTTC. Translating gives CASSQAVRTGYGYTF.